This T cell receptor beta chain was sequenced for a study of T cells after yellow fever vaccination. Study findings and constraints: Peak timing came faster in the weaker secondary response, day 5 versus 15.

The germline V and J ends were trimmed by 0 bases and 7 bases, with 17 bases remaining between them. This CDR3 region has 15 residues. Germline CDR1 and CDR2: SGHDT and YYEEEE. This clonotype was detected once. Its antigen remains unidentified. MiXCR was run by TCRdb on the 5' RACE reads, yielding one entry per CDR3 protein. The top ten clones hold about 15% of a sample with about 630,000 distinct CDR3 sequences, about 12% of them seen once. The sample here was PBMCs, taken on the day of the yellow fever booster vaccination. This rearrangement joins TRBV5-6 to TRBJ2-7, with unresolved D. This TCR was recovered from a man in his thirties or forties who received the YFV17D yellow fever vaccine. CDR3 coding DNA: TGTGCCAGCAGCTTGGTTTCCTCCTTATTTTGGGAGCAGTACTTC. The encoded protein is CASSLVSSLFWEQYF.